The 20 T cell receptor beta chains given below trace back to one sample, sequenced in a study of CD8 T cells in ankylosing spondylitis (dated by TCRdb to between 2016 and 2019). General study outcomes and caveats: A TCR beta motif made up of several highly homologous amino acid variants appeared to be characteristic of blood from ankylosing spondylitis patients.

The library was obtained by 5' RACE. The listed sequencing device is Illumina HiSeq 2500. The raw public reads went through TCRdb reprocessing: fastp at Q25, MiXCR clone calling, in-frame beta chains kept. Rows are unified per CDR3 protein, each entry keeping the most common DNA and genes. The sample table records more than 650,000 distinct CDR3 sequences; approximately 10% of these occur just once. The top ten clonotypes cover about 0.49% of the sample. These receptors' antigens are unknown. The sequenced sample was blood, either unsorted or a sorted T cell fraction (not recorded which). The receptor set was obtained from a male donor with ankylosing spondylitis.

V and J are TRBV7-3 and TRBJ2-2; D not certain. This CDR3 has 12 residues. Germline V lookup: CDR1 SGHTA, CDR2 FQGTGA. Trimming cost V 5 bases and J 6 bases, with 7 bases left between them. The CDR3 reads CASSPFAGELFF. The CDR3 DNA reads as TGTGCCAGCAGCCCTTTCGCCGGGGAGCTGTTTTTT.

Comments on this clonotype: A much larger clone is a single base away; this may be a read error. This chain joins TRBV5-1 and TRBJ2-1, with 7 bases matching TRBD1. Germline CDR1 reads SGHRS; CDR2 reads YFSETQ. With 2 bases clipped from V and 0 bases from J, the junction kept 2 bases outside the gene matches. This CDR3 is 15 amino acids long. The CDR3 protein is CASSFEGASYNEQFF. The CDR3, as DNA: TGCGCCAGCAGCTTTGAGGGGGCCTCCTACAATGAGCAGTTCTTC.

The chain uses TRBV4-3 and TRBJ2-1, with 7 bases aligning to TRBD2. The germline V gene encodes CDR1 LGHNA and CDR2 YSLEER. Trimming at V came to 1 base and at J to 7 bases, leaving 10 bases not matched to a gene. The CDR3 extends over 16 amino acids. CDR3 loop: CASSQGWSSGKNEQFF. CDR3 DNA sequence: TGCGCCAGCAGCCAAGGCTGGTCTAGCGGAAAAAATGAGCAGTTCTTC.

Remarks on this clonotype: A far larger clone is off by one base, so a read error is likely. The J gene is TRBJ1-4, the V gene TRBV5-6; no definite D call. Trimming pared 0 bases from V and 3 bases from J, leaving 6 bases between. Looked up from germline, CDR1 is SGHDT and CDR2 is YYEEEE. The CDR3 contains 14 residues. For the CDR3, the DNA is TGTGCCAGCAGCTTGGGGGCATCTAATGAAAAACTGTTTTTT. Protein sequence: CASSLGASNEKLFF.

This clonotype was seen ten or more times. The chain recombines TRBV20-1 with TRBJ2-7; D assignment may be TRBD1 or TRBD2 (6 bases each). The V and J ends lost 0 bases and 3 bases respectively, with 21 bases between them. CDR1 and CDR2 from the germline V gene are DFQATT and SNEGSKA (reference sequence). The CDR3 spans 17 residues. CDR3: CSARDLTGRRGIYEQYF. The CDR3, as DNA: TGCAGTGCTAGAGATTTAACAGGGAGGCGGGGAATCTACGAGCAGTACTTC.

This clonotype turned up a few times. The chain recombines TRBV20-1 with TRBJ1-1; TRBD1 agrees at 8 bases. The CDR3 covers 13 residues. Germline V gene lookup returns CDR1 DFQATT and CDR2 SNEGSKA (reference sequence). The ends lost 6 bases at V and 4 bases at J; junction bases unmatched: 7. Written as DNA, the CDR3 is TGCAGTGCGGACGGACAGGGTGCCACTGAAGCTTTCTTT. Protein sequence: CSADGQGATEAFF.

This clonotype was seen many times. The V call is TRBV5-1, the J call TRBJ2-3, with 8 bases identical to TRBD1. CDR1 SGHRS and CDR2 YFSETQ come from the germline V gene. V dropped 4 bases and J dropped 2; count of bases not matched to a gene: 3. This CDR3 is built from 14 residues. The CDR3 bases are TGCGCCAGCAGCCCACAGGGGGACACAGATACGCAGTATTTT. Translated: CASSPQGDTDTQYF.

The CDR3 region is CASRLSTSTRTSNTQYF. CDR3 sequence (DNA): TGTGCCAGCCGCCTTTCGACCTCGACACGGACGTCGAATACGCAGTATTTT. The chain uses TRBV12-3 or TRBV12-4 and TRBJ2-3; the D is unclear. This CDR3 is 17 amino acids long. Trimming cost V 8 bases and J 7 bases, with 28 bases left between them.

The V call is TRBV29-1, the J call TRBJ2-3; 9 nucleotides align to TRBD1. Germline CDR1 reads SQVTM; CDR2 reads ANQGSEA. This CDR3 comprises 13 residues. The V segment lost 6 bases and the J segment 6 bases; nucleotides outside the gene matches: 7. CDR3 in DNA: TGCAGCGTGGGTCCGGGACAGGGTGATACGCAGTATTTT. Protein sequence: CSVGPGQGDTQYF.

This clonotype was seen a few times. This chain connects TRBV6-5 to TRBJ2-3; D remains unclear. The germline V gene has CDR1 MNHEY and CDR2 SVGAGI. There are 14 residues in the CDR3. V was shortened by 2 bases and J by 6 bases, with 12 bases between the two germline ends. The CDR3 protein is CASSYLRPWDTQYF. The CDR3 DNA sequence: TGTGCCAGCAGTTACCTGAGACCCTGGGATACGCAGTATTTT.

This clonotype was seen a few times. The chain employs TRBV4-2 and TRBJ2-7, with unresolved D. The V gene's germline CDR1 is LGHNA and CDR2 YNFKEQ. The CDR3 runs 12 residues. V was pared by 0 bases and J by 6 bases, with 6 bases between. Written as DNA, the CDR3 is TGTGCCAGCAGCCAAGATCGATTCGAGCAGTACTTC. It specifies CASSQDRFEQYF.

This clonotype was seen at least ten times. V is TRBV20-1 and J is TRBJ2-1, with D possibly TRBD1 on 6 matching bases. Germline V gene data show CDR1 as DFQATT and CDR2 as SNEGSKA (reference sequence). Trimming took 6 bases from V and 6 from J, leaving 12 bases between them. The CDR3 is 12 amino acids. The CDR3 loop reads CSALQGGNEQFF. The CDR3 DNA is TGCAGTGCGTTACAAGGGGGCAATGAGCAGTTCTTC.

This clonotype appeared a few times. CDR3 nucleotides: TGTGCCAGCAGTGTAAGGGGGGTTGAGCAGTTCTTC. Translation gives CASSVRGVEQFF. V is TRBV27 and J is TRBJ2-1; the D gene could be TRBD1 or TRBD2 (6 bases each). CDR3 length: 12 residues. V dropped 5 bases and J dropped 9 bases, with 11 bases sitting between them. CDR1 MNHEY and CDR2 SMNVEV come from the germline V gene (reference sequence).

This clonotype has at least ten counts. The CDR3 DNA reads TGTGCCAGCAGTGAAGGACTGTTCACAGATACGCAGTATTTT. It specifies CASSEGLFTDTQYF. This rearrangement joins TRBV5-6 to TRBJ2-3, with a possible D match to TRBD2 (5 bases). V was clipped by 5 bases and J by 2 bases, with 12 bases between them. CDR1 and CDR2 (germline): SGHDT, YYEEEE. The CDR3 has 14 residues.

The chain uses TRBV6-1 and TRBJ2-3, with 12 bases that match TRBD2. The V gene end was trimmed by 2 bases and the J gene end by 2 bases; junction bases not matched to a gene: 5. The CDR3 is made up of 17 amino acids. CDR1 and CDR2 from the germline V gene are MNHNS and SASEGT. CDR3 amino acids: CASSERTSGAPTDTQYF. CDR3 sequence (DNA): TGTGCCAGCAGTGAAAGGACTAGCGGGGCCCCCACAGATACGCAGTATTTT.

A few counts support this clonotype. The chain joins TRBV4-2 to TRBJ1-1; D remains unclear. The V and J ends lost 0 bases and 4 bases respectively, with 9 bases between them. The CDR3 has 14 amino acids. The germline V gene encodes CDR1 LGHNA and CDR2 YNFKEQ. CDR3 sequence (DNA): TGTGCCAGCAGCCAAGATTTCAGGCTCACTGAAGCTTTCTTT. It codes for CASSQDFRLTEAFF.

This clonotype appeared a few times. The chain combines TRBV4-3 with TRBJ1-2; D unresolved. V lost 0 bases, J lost 7 bases, and 12 bases lay in between. CDR3 size: 14 residues. The V gene's germline CDR1 is LGHNA and CDR2 YSLEER. CDR3 DNA: TGCGCCAGCAGCCAAGATACCAGATCCCTTGGCTACACCTTC. As protein: CASSQDTRSLGYTF.

In this sample, this clonotype turned up many times. J is TRBJ2-5 and V is TRBV7-2; D remains unclear. This CDR3 is built from 16 residues. Trimming removed 3 bases from V and 2 bases from J, with 16 bases in between. In germline, CDR1 is SGHTA, CDR2 FQGNSA. The CDR3 DNA reads as TGTGCCAGCAGCTTTAACGCCCCACTCGGGCAAGAGACCCAGTACTTC. This gives the protein CASSFNAPLGQETQYF.

The chain combines TRBV20-1 with TRBJ2-7; TRBD1 aligns across 7 bases. Per the germline V gene, CDR1 is DFQATT and CDR2 is SNEGSKA (reference sequence). The CDR3 consists of 13 residues. As DNA, the CDR3 is TGCAGCGCCAGGTCGACAGGGTTGTGGGAGCAGTACTTC. This sequence encodes CSARSTGLWEQYF.

In this sample, this clonotype turned up many times. A much larger clone is a single base away; this may be a read error. J is TRBJ2-1 and V is TRBV6-2 or TRBV6-3; D gene unclear. V lost 7 bases and J lost 3, with 4 bases in between. This CDR3 contains 11 residues. In germline, CDR1 is MNHEY, CDR2 SVGEGT. The CDR3 sequence: CASTDYNEQFF. The CDR3 DNA reads as TGTGCCAGCACCGACTACAATGAGCAGTTCTTC.